Sequencing of this T cell receptor (beta chain) was carried out in a study of graft-versus-host responses after intestinal transplantation. Background on the study: Each of the recipients got a multivisceral, liver-intestinal, or isolated intestinal transplant. The whole recipient group had anti-thymocyte globulin induction followed by tacrolimus and steroids for three to four years. Study results and caveats: GvH clones occurred in recipient marrow; some first appeared in ileum or blood.

As for this clone: As yet, its antigen is unknown.

The CDR3 consists of 14 residues. Per the germline V gene, CDR1 is SGHVS and CDR2 is FQNEAQ. Trimming pared 2 bases from V and 4 bases from J, leaving 11 bases between. The assay was immunoSEQ multiplex PCR, and TCRdb's table has in-frame clones only and misses some. The top ten clones hold over 0.3% of a sample with 80,000 to 90,000 clones, roughly 92% of them seen once. Specimen: unstimulated CD4+ T cells sorted from spleen or lymph node cells, collected before intestinal transplant. The receptor comes from a human donor who received an intestinal transplant. The V and J genes are TRBV7-8 and TRBJ1-1; D perhaps matches TRBD1 (5 bases). The CDR3 region is CASSLSGGSTEAFF. CDR3 coding DNA: TGTGCCAGCAGCTTAAGCGGGGGGAGCACTGAAGCTTTCTTT.